These 19 T cell receptor beta chains were all obtained from the same sample, sequenced in a study of tumor-infiltrating lymphocytes in primary liver carcinoma. It was from roughly 20-30 mg of unsorted bulk tissue that RNA and DNA were co-extracted. Total RNA amounting to approximately 460 ng was the source from which TCR beta cDNA was made with a constant-region primer. Amplification in three nested multiplex PCR rounds with slightly modified ARM-PCR gave rise to TCR beta libraries. Researchers ran the first two PCR rounds for roughly 11 cycles each with TRBV1-TRBV30 forward primers and a C-beta reverse primer. TCRdb fed the multiplex PCR reads into MiXCR, producing one record per CDR3 protein. The sample yields 50,000 or so distinct CDR3 sequences, around 77% seen once. The sequencing input was liver tumor tissue from sampling region 5. Regarding subset: tumor region T5, tumor centre. All receptors come from a man aged 40-55 years with primary liver carcinoma and hepatitis B virus infection.

Turning to this clonotype: Germline is not matched at one junction end, which may reflect a read error. This chain links TRBV11-1 with TRBJ2-2; D not resolved. The germline V gene has CDR1 SGHAT and CDR2 FQDESV (reference sequence). The CDR3 sequence is 15 residues long. The CDR3 region is CANSYVGPFSGELFF. In DNA form, the CDR3 reads TGTGCCAACAGCTATGTAGGACCTTTCTCCGGGGAGCTGTTTTTT.

Comment on this clonotype: It may be a read error: a sequence one base away is much more abundant. Here the CDR3 omits its conserved ending phenylalanine or tryptophan, so a read error is the likely source. The CDR3 DNA sequence: TGCACCAGCAGCGCGGGACTAGCGGGGAACAATGAGCAGTTCCTC. It specifies CTSSAGLAGNNEQFL. The V gene is TRBV5-1, the J gene TRBJ2-1, with 13 bases that match TRBD2. The germline CDR1 and CDR2 sequences are SGHRS and YFSETQ. CDR3 length: 15 amino acids.

Notes on this clonotype: The junction shows a germline mismatch at one end, possibly a read error. The chain links TRBV6-5 to TRBJ1-2; a weak D match, TRBD1 (6 bases). The germline V gene encodes CDR1 MNHEY and CDR2 SVGAGI. CDR3 size: 16 residues. CDR3 nucleotides: TGTGCCAGCTACCGGATGAAGACACAGGGAACGGATGGCTATACCTTC. It translates to CASYRMKTQGTDGYTF.

Comments on this clonotype: The junction departs from germline at one end; a sequencing error may be responsible. The chain combines TRBV29-1 with TRBJ1-1; D uncertain. CDR1 is SQVTM and CDR2 is ANQGSEA in the germline V gene. The CDR3 contains 15 residues. The CDR3 protein is CGVGSRWGTVAEAFF. The CDR3 DNA is TGCGGCGTTGGTTCAAGGTGGGGTACGGTCGCTGAAGCTTTCTTT.

The chain couples TRBV11-1 to TRBJ2-3; tentative D call: TRBD2 (5 bases). V gave up 4 bases and J gave up 15 bases, with 38 bases separating them. Germline values: CDR1 SGHAT, CDR2 FQDESV (reference sequence). CDR3 size: 19 residues. The CDR3 spells CASSSGGSSVGARTDMHYF. The DNA of the CDR3 is TGTGCCAGCAGCTCTGGAGGAAGCTCTGTTGGAGCCCGCACAGATATGCATTATTTT.

This clonotype was seen ten or more times. The V call is TRBV4-1, the J call TRBJ2-1; no definite D call. The CDR3 is 16 amino acids. Germline values: CDR1 MGHRA, CDR2 YSYEKL. Trimming removed 0 bases at V and 0 bases at J, with 9 bases between. The CDR3 DNA reads as TGCGCCAGCAGCCAAGATCGGACCCCCTCCTACAATGAGCAGTTCTTC. It encodes CASSQDRTPSYNEQFF.

Notes on this clonotype: One end of the junction does not line up with germline, which may come from a read error. V gene TRBV4-2 combines with J gene TRBJ2-2, with D possibly TRBD1 on 5 matching bases. Germline-derived CDR1 and CDR2 are LGHNA and YNFKEQ. The CDR3 runs 14 residues. The CDR3 DNA sequence: TGCGACAGCAGCCAAGAACAGGTGGGAGGGGAGCTGTTTTTT. Translating it yields CDSSQEQVGGELFF.

Remarks on this clonotype: The junction differs from germline at one of its ends, possibly a read error. V and J are TRBV11-1 and TRBJ2-3, with D perhaps TRBD2 (5 bases). The germline V gene has CDR1 SGHAT and CDR2 FQDESV (reference sequence). The CDR3 sequence is 15 residues long. CDR3: CASSLPRESTDKHYF. For the CDR3, the DNA is TGTGCCAGCAGTTTGCCGAGGGAGAGCACAGATAAGCACTATTTC.

This chain joins TRBV14 and TRBJ2-1; D is undetermined. The CDR3 extends over 12 amino acids. Trimming left V 4 bases short and J 15 bases short, with 16 bases between. Germline values: CDR1 SGHDN, CDR2 FVKESK. The CDR3 nucleotides are TGTGCCAGCAGCCTTACAGCTTCCTGGCCGTTCTTC. Translating it yields CASSLTASWPFF. The complete variable domain, with remaining parts taken from reference TRBV14 and TRBJ2-1, reads EAGVTQFPSHSVIEKGQTVTLRCDPISGHDNLYWYRRVMGKEIKFLLHFVKESKQDESGMPNNRFLAERTGGTYSTLKVQPAELEDSGVYFCASSLTASWPFFGPGTRLTVL.

V and J are TRBV13 and TRBJ1-6, with TRBD1 identical over 7 bases. Germline lookup yields CDR1 PRHDT and CDR2 FYEKMQ (reference sequence). V lost 9 bases and J lost 8; bases outside the gene matches: 16. The CDR3 sequence is 16 residues long. The CDR3 is CASNSPGDRGDSPLHF. For the CDR3, the DNA is TGTGCCAGTAACTCACCCGGGGACAGAGGCGATTCACCCCTCCACTTT.

Ten or more counts support this clonotype. V and J are TRBV14 and TRBJ2-7; D not certain. The CDR3 has 13 amino acids. Trimming left V 0 bases short and J 7 bases short, with 10 bases between. Germline-derived CDR1 and CDR2 are SGHDN and FVKESK. The CDR3 DNA reads as TGTGCCAGCAGCCAAGATCTAGTAGGGGAGCAGTACTTC. Amino acids: CASSQDLVGEQYF.

A note on this clonotype: One end of the junction is discordant with germline, which a read error may explain. The J gene is TRBJ2-5, the V gene TRBV13; D tentatively reads TRBD1 or TRBD2 (5 bases each). This CDR3 has 13 residues. Per the germline V gene, CDR1 is PRHDT and CDR2 is FYEKMQ (reference sequence). The CDR3, as DNA: TGTGCCAACAGCCGTGACCGGGATGGGACCCAATACTTC. It codes for CANSRDRDGTQYF.

Notes on this clonotype: Sequence at one end of the junction differs from germline and may be a read error. The chain links TRBV11-2 to TRBJ1-5, with D tentatively TRBD1 (5 bases). CDR3 length: 17 amino acids. Germline CDR1 SGHAT, CDR2 FQNNGV. CDR3 sequence: CVSSLVGVTVSDQPQHF. CDR3 coding DNA: TGTGTCAGCAGCTTAGTAGGGGTAACAGTGAGCGATCAGCCCCAGCATTTT.

The sample holds one count of this clonotype. The junction differs from germline at one of its ends, possibly a read error. The chain is built from TRBV12-3 or TRBV12-4 and TRBJ1-2; perhaps TRBD1 as D (5 bases). The CDR3 sequence is 14 residues long. This CDR3 reads CASSPLGTNYGYTF. The DNA of the CDR3 is TGTGCCAGCAGCCCCTTGGGGACTAACTATGGTTACACCTTC.

About this clonotype: Germline is not matched at one junction end, which may reflect a read error. The chain has TRBV11-2 and TRBJ2-7; D is perhaps TRBD2 (5 bases). Germline loops: CDR1 SGHAT, CDR2 FQNNGV. The CDR3 is made up of 14 amino acids. The CDR3 sequence is CVSSLPDETQRIYF. CDR3 DNA: TGTGTCAGCAGCCTGCCAGACGAAACTCAGCGGATTTACTTC.

A word on this clonotype: A junction end diverges from the germline sequence, so it may reflect a read error. The J gene is TRBJ2-7, the V gene TRBV29-1; D perhaps matches TRBD2 (5 bases). Looked up from germline, CDR1 is SQVTM and CDR2 is ANQGSEA. The CDR3 spans 13 residues. The CDR3 reads CSVDREYVDEQYF. The CDR3 nucleotides are TGTAGCGTCGATAGAGAGTATGTCGACGAGCAGTACTTC.

Comments on this clonotype: The conserved final phenylalanine or tryptophan is absent from the CDR3, which likely points to a read error. The CDR3 protein is CACSFWDTGELFS. Written as DNA, the CDR3 is TGTGCCTGCAGTTTTTGGGACACCGGGGAGCTGTTTTCT. The gene calls are TRBV11-1 and TRBJ2-2, with D unresolved. The CDR3 runs 13 residues. From germline, CDR1 is SGHAT and CDR2 FQDESV (reference sequence).

Note on this clonotype: One end of the junction fails to match germline, which may point to a read error. The V and J genes are TRBV7-8 and TRBJ1-1; D possibly corresponds to TRBD1 (6 bases). The CDR3 consists of 15 residues. Germline CDR1 reads SGHVS; CDR2 reads FQNEAQ. The CDR3 DNA sequence: TGTGTCAGCAGCTTATCGGTTACAGGGAAGACTGAAGCTTTCTTT. Its translation is CVSSLSVTGKTEAFF. Based on the CDR3 plus reference TRBV7-8 and TRBJ1-1, the full variable domain is GAGVSQSPRYKVAKRGQDVALRCDPISGHVSLFWYQQALGQGPEFLTYFQNEAQLDKSGLPSDRFFAERPEGSVSTLKIQRTQQEDSAVYLCVSSLSVTGKTEAFFGQGTRLTVV.

Comment on this clonotype: The junction departs from the called germline gene at one end, perhaps through a read error. The chain has TRBV11-1 and TRBJ2-2, with D possibly TRBD2 on 5 matching bases. CDR1 is SGHAT and CDR2 is FQDESV in the germline V gene (reference sequence). The CDR3 is 15 residues long. The CDR3 loop reads CACSYTGSFSGELFF. The DNA of the CDR3 is TGTGCCTGCAGCTATACGGGATCTTTCTCCGGGGAGCTGTTTTTT.